This TCR beta chain was recovered during a study of shared clonotypes between healthy human individuals (TCRdb year 2020). In terms of the full investigation: Three men and two women, aged 18 to 49 years, made up the cohort. For each donor, CD4 naive and CD4 memory were each run on three plates, CD8 naive on two plates, and CD8 memory on one plate. To estimate repertoire size and how much clonotypes are shared between individuals, the study performed deep sequencing of blood TCR repertoires from a few healthy adults. Different laboratories and diverse techniques were used to prepare libraries and sequence TCR repertoires, to increase sequencing depth and limit assay-specific biases. Per donor, leukapheresis produced somewhere between about 0.8 and 9.5 billion PBMCs. Beyond this particular receptor, the publication reports: Naive subsets generally had larger estimated clonotype richness than memory subsets. The genetic and exposure-history diversity represented was limited by the small number of donors. Rarefaction of sorted-subset datasets indicated incomplete sequencing despite the large sequencing depth. Approximately 5% of naive CD4, 3.5% of naive CD8, about 2.1% of memory CD4, and more than 0.35% of memory CD8 clonotypes were shared across a few donors. Clonotypes shared by all four sorted-subset donors showed higher generation probabilities than non-shared clonotypes. Sampling was limited to blood, and TCR repertoires in tissue likely differ from TCR repertoires in blood. Pairwise subsampling indicated that sequencing depth was expected to affect the degree of clonotype sharing among donors.

As regards this clone: Its antigen is unknown. Per-base quality was not reported, and no clone a single base away is much larger than it.

TCR CDR3 regions were amplified from genomic DNA by multiplex PCR using the deep immunoSEQ assay. Extracted genomic DNA from each cell subset was spread evenly across all wells of several immunoSEQ 96-well plates, with each plate serving as a replicate. For sorted subsets, approximately 190 ng of genomic DNA, equivalent to 25,000 to 30,000 T cell genomes, went into each replicate PCR. Purified libraries were quantified with a Qubit 3.0 fluorometer, sized on a Bioanalyzer 2100, and re-quantified with the KAPA Library Quantification kit. Every immunoSEQ 96-well plate was sequenced on a separate single-read 150-cycle Illumina NextSeq 550 flow cell. The original pipeline was this. Because the immunoSEQ output held only junctional sequences and lacked quality scores, the filtering could not match the filtering applied to full-length reads. To assign V/J genes and CDR3, sequences were annotated against IMGT germline references using PyIR, a Python wrapper for IgBLAST v1.9. Any read was removed if the V/J assignment was weak (E-value above 1e-6), the CDR3 was missing, or the read contained stop codons, out-of-frame junctions, or ambiguous translated residues. A V3J clonotype was defined by an identical inferred V gene, J gene, and CDR3 amino acid sequence. Percentage overlap between repertoires was computed as shared unique clonotypes divided by the size of the smaller repertoire. Three approaches were used to assess repertoire richness: RTK rarefaction, the Chao1 estimator, and Recon v2.1 estimates of unobserved clonotypes. For all TCRbeta clonotypes obtained by the gDNA method from a handful of donors, generation probabilities were computed with OLGA. Entries here come from immuneACCESS through TCRdb and include only in-frame sequences with V and J called. Some clones fail to appear in such tables; in the studies checked, an unresolved V gene covers under half of the shortfall, and the cause of the remainder is unknown. That table is the source of V, J and clone size, and D and trimming were worked out from the DNA. Counted in this sample were approximately 1,000,000 clones; about four fifths of them appeared once. The ten largest account for roughly 0.56% of the sample.

Donors were healthy HIV-negative adults with no recently reported acute infections or vaccinations. Every donor was a Caucasian adult living in Nashville, Tennessee, USA. CD4+ T cells were enriched by magnetic negative selection; naive cells were then positively selected on CD45RA, and the negative fraction formed the memory subset. After blood collection by leukapheresis, PBMCs were isolated using Ficoll-Histopaque density gradient centrifugation and then cryopreserved in the vapor phase of liquid nitrogen. Purity and quantity of every magnetically sorted T cell population were checked by analytical flow cytometry. Genomic DNA was isolated from every sorted fraction and measured by UV absorbance on a Nanodrop 2000c. Trimming at the junction amounts to 3 bases on V and 7 bases on J, and the germline ends lie 12 bases apart. The germline V gene sets CDR1 to MNHNS and CDR2 to SASEGT. The CDR3 runs 14 amino acids, cysteine and phenylalanine included. Solely the CDR3 DNA is kept, with 42 bases framed from the first base.

Sequencing was performed on memory CD4+ T cells from PBMCs. Per the publication, the cell subset or site label means: CD45RA-negative fraction. The chain is assembled from TRBV6-1 and TRBJ2-2, with the D gene uncertain. The TCR originated in a man between 18 and 29 years old in good health. Some clones in this sample may be carry-over from other donors' samples. The DNA is TGTGCCAGCAGTGACCAGCCTGAAGGCGGGGAGCTGTTTTTT. Its translation reads: CASSDQPEGGELFF.